This TCR beta chain was observed in a study of blood T cells in healthy people across ages. Whole-study findings and limits: As naive T cell percentage varied, TCR beta diversity correlated strongly with it.

Remarks on this clonotype: The antigen remains undetermined.

Germline V CDR1 and CDR2: SGHAT, FQNNGV. This CDR3 has 14 amino acids. Primed by a sample-barcoded 5' primer and a J-beta primer mix, a second PCR proceeded for about 7 to 11 cycles. TCRdb processed the 5' RACE reads anew with MiXCR; each CDR3 protein has one entry. The sample has hundreds of thousands of distinct CDR3 sequences; around 25% are singletons. These sequences were also reported in another study, on T cells of mothers and their children. This second study says: During the second PCR, the M1S primer introduced sample barcodes along with 2-4 random nucleotides. When mothers and children were related, their normalized repertoire overlap, which was always slightly higher, did not differ significantly from that of unrelated pairs.

This chain links TRBV11-2 with TRBJ2-1, with D tentatively TRBD2 (5 bases). Near its end, the DNA agrees better with TRBJ2-5, so the J call may be wrong. The TCR originated in a boy younger than 18 in good health. The sequenced material came from blood. CDR3 in DNA: TGTGCCAGCAGCTTAGCTTCGGTCGCGGGGACCCAGTACTTC. It is translated as CASSLASVAGTQYF.